A single sample is the source of the 14 T cell receptor beta chains below, sequenced in a study of shared clonotypes between healthy human individuals. CD8 cells regarded as naive lacked CD45RO, were positively chosen for CCR7, and omitted terminally differentiated effector memory CD45RA+ cells. Libraries were prepared by immunoSEQ multiplex PCR; TCRdb keeps only in-frame clonotypes and omits some of them. The sample records millions of clones, roughly 94% being singletons. The sequenced sample was naive CD8+ T cells sorted from blood. These receptors originate from a man between 18 and 35 years old in good health.

The rearrangement links TRBV5-1 to TRBJ2-5; 12 nucleotides agree with TRBD1. V shed 4 bases and J 5 bases; nucleotides not matched to a gene: 9. The length of the CDR3 is 16 residues. Germline V CDR1 and CDR2: SGHRS, YFSETQ. CDR3 in amino acids: CASSLGTGGAKETQYF. CDR3 nucleotide sequence: TGCGCCAGCAGCCTAGGGACAGGGGGCGCGAAGGAGACCCAGTACTTC.

The chain couples TRBV7-9 to TRBJ2-7; 8 nucleotides agree with TRBD2. V shed 3 bases, J shed 6 bases, and the junction held 16 bases outside the gene matches. CDR1 is SEHNR, CDR2 FQNEAQ, per germline (reference sequence). This CDR3 has 17 amino acids. This chain's CDR3 is CASSFSTSGGGLGEQYF. DNA of the CDR3: TGTGCCAGCAGCTTTTCTACTAGCGGTGGCGGATTGGGCGAGCAGTACTTC.

The genes are TRBV2 and TRBJ2-6, with no clear D. CDR3 length equals 16 residues. Per germline, CDR1 SNHLY and CDR2 FYNNEI. V dropped 8 bases and J dropped 0 bases, with 14 bases sitting between them. The CDR3 bases are TGTGCCAGCCCCCGGAAGGATAACTCTGGGGCCAACGTCCTGACTTTC. Translating gives CASPRKDNSGANVLTF.

The chain uses TRBV7-3 and TRBJ2-2, with D possibly matching TRBD2 (6 bases). CDR3 length: 17 amino acids. The V gene's germline CDR1 is SGHTA and CDR2 FQGTGA. The V and J ends lost 2 bases and 7 bases respectively, with 20 bases between them. The CDR3 coding sequence is TGTGCCAGCAGCTTACCCCGTGCAGGGACTCTCCGCGGGGAGCTGTTTTTT. Encoded protein: CASSLPRAGTLRGELFF. Full variable domain (remainder filled in from reference TRBV7-3 and TRBJ2-2): GAGVSQTPSNKVTEKGKYVELRCDPISGHTALYWYRQSLGQGPEFLIYFQGTGAADDSGLPNDRFFAVRPEGSVSTLKIQRTERGDSAVYLCASSLPRAGTLRGELFFGEGSRLTVL.

Worth noting for this clone: Different DNA sequences within this sample yield the same CDR3. V usage is TRBV5-1 and J usage is TRBJ2-3; D gene unclear. CDR1 is SGHRS, CDR2 YFSETQ, per germline. This CDR3 has 14 amino acids. V was clipped by 0 bases and J by 0 bases, with 5 bases between them. The CDR3 DNA reads TGCGCCAGCAGCTTGGGAGACAGCACAGATACGCAGTATTTT. It translates to CASSLGDSTDTQYF.

On this clone: Distinct nucleotide sequences in the sample also encode this CDR3. V gene TRBV7-9 combines with J gene TRBJ2-7; D not certain. This CDR3 has 13 residues. CDR1 and CDR2 from the germline V gene are SEHNR and FQNEAQ (reference sequence). Trimming left V 5 bases short and J 0 bases short, with 8 bases between. CDR3 nucleotides: TGTGCCAGCAGCCCTACGAGCTCCTACGAGCAGTACTTC. This gives the protein CASSPTSSYEQYF.

This chain uses TRBV30 with TRBJ2-1; unclear D gene. This CDR3 is 12 amino acids long. Trimming stripped 3 bases from V and 5 bases from J, with 8 bases between. Germline V gives CDR1 GTSNPN, CDR2 SVGIG (reference sequence). In nucleotides, the CDR3 is TGTGCCTGGAGCCGCGATGACAATGAGCAGTTCTTC. Amino acids: CAWSRDDNEQFF.

The J gene is TRBJ1-1, the V gene TRBV5-1, with no clear D. Trimming left V 0 bases short and J 6 bases short, with 9 bases between. CDR3 length equals 13 residues. The V gene's germline CDR1 is SGHRS and CDR2 YFSETQ. CDR3 sequence: CASSLVGSAEAFF. The CDR3 DNA sequence: TGCGCCAGCAGCTTGGTAGGGAGCGCTGAAGCTTTCTTT.

A note on this clone: Other DNA sequences in the same sample also yield this CDR3. This chain links TRBV27 with TRBJ2-3; no clear D gene. CDR3 length equals 14 residues. Germline lookup yields CDR1 MNHEY and CDR2 SMNVEV (reference sequence). V lost 2 bases and J 2 bases, leaving 8 bases between the germline ends. The CDR3 sequence: CASSLDGSTDTQYF. As DNA, the CDR3 is TGTGCCAGCAGTTTAGACGGATCCACAGATACGCAGTATTTT.

The chain links TRBV18 to TRBJ1-2; D perhaps matches TRBD1 (5 bases). With 1 base removed from V and 0 bases from J, the gap between germline ends came to 24 bases. Per the germline V gene, CDR1 is KGHSH and CDR2 is LQKENI. The CDR3 is made up of 20 amino acids. The CDR3 spells CASSPRPGGTDFIANYGYTF. DNA for the CDR3: TGTGCCAGCTCACCACGACCCGGTGGGACGGATTTTATAGCTAACTATGGCTACACCTTC.

This chain joins TRBV7-9 and TRBJ1-1, with D hard to call. CDR3 length: 14 amino acids. Germline values: CDR1 SEHNR, CDR2 FQNEAQ (reference sequence). Trimming took off 5 bases at V and 3 bases at J, with 13 bases between the two ends. The DNA for the CDR3 is TGTGCCAGCAGCGAGAACCTTGGGGACACTGAAGCTTTCTTT. Translation: CASSENLGDTEAFF.

The chain recombines TRBV10-3 with TRBJ1-3; a weak D match, TRBD1 (5 bases). Germline V gene data show CDR1 as ENHRY and CDR2 as SYGVKD. The length of the CDR3 is 14 residues. V lost 6 bases and J lost 2, with 11 bases in between. CDR3 nucleotides: TGTGCCATCAGCGGGGGGGTCGCTGGAAACACCATATATTTT. Translation gives CAISGGVAGNTIYF.

This clone was detected only once. CDR3 nucleotide sequence: TGTGCCAGTAGTACCCATCCCCTAGCGGGAGGAGCGGATGAGCAGTTCTTC. Translation: CASSTHPLAGGADEQFF. The gene calls are TRBV19 and TRBJ2-1, with 11 bases fitting TRBD2. Germline CDR1 is LNHDA and CDR2 is SQIVND (reference sequence). The CDR3 extends over 17 amino acids. The ends lost 4 bases at V and 8 bases at J; junction bases unmatched: 13.

The chain uses TRBV27 and TRBJ1-2, with 7 bases that match TRBD1. The V segment lost 5 bases and the J segment 0 bases; nucleotides outside the gene matches: 6. CDR1 and CDR2 from the germline V gene are MNHEY and SMNVEV (reference sequence). The CDR3 extends over 15 amino acids. CDR3 sequence: CASSGGTEANYGYTF. The CDR3 DNA is TGTGCCAGCAGTGGGGGGACAGAAGCTAACTATGGCTACACCTTC.